This entry describes one T cell receptor beta chain. The antigen remains undetermined. The trim removed 0 bases at V and 7 bases at J, leaving 4 bases unmatched. CDR3 length equals 16 residues. Germline loops: CDR1 LGHNA, CDR2 YNFKEQ. Profiling relied on immunoSEQ multiplex PCR, and the TCRdb table lists in-frame clones only, not all of them. The table records 100,000 to 150,000 clones, roughly 85% of them present only once. These data originate in a study of T cell responses to AZD1222 COVID-19 vaccine. Study-wide points: Along spike, vaccine-associated CD4 TCRs were found throughout, with dominance at 160-218 and 743-854.

The chain recombines TRBV4-2 with TRBJ2-3; 13 bases fit TRBD2. The sequence was collected from an adult in good health. This specimen consisted of peripheral blood, obtained on day 0 of AZD1222 vaccination. CDR3 sequence (DNA): TGTGCCAGCAGCCAAGATCAGACTAGCGGGGGGTATACGCAGTATTTT. Translated: CASSQDQTSGGYTQYF.